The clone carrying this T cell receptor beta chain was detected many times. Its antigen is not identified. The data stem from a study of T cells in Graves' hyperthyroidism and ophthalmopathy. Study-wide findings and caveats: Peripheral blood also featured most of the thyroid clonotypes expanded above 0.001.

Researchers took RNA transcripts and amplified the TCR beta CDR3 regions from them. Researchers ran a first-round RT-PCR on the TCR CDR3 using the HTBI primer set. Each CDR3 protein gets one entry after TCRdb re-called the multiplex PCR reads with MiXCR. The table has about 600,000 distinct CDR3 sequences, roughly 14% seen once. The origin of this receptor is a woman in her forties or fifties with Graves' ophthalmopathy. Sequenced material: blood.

CDR3: CASSPRISSGNTIYF. For the CDR3, the DNA is TGTGCCAGCTCACCACGAATTAGCTCTGGAAACACCATATATTTT. The chain joins TRBV18 to TRBJ1-3; no reliable D call. V was pared by 1 base and J by 0 bases, with 7 bases between. Germline CDR1 is KGHSH and CDR2 is LQKENI. The CDR3 totals 15 residues.